A selection of T cell receptor beta chains follows, all from one sample in a study of blood T cells in healthy people across ages. TCRdb re-derived calls from the 5' RACE reads in MiXCR, one entry per CDR3 protein. The data contain roughly 1,800,000 distinct CDR3 sequences, about 50% of them singletons. The sample was blood. The receptors originated from a woman in her 40s in good health. CDR3s include the opening cysteine and the closing phenylalanine or tryptophan. A D gene is named only where the DNA matches it firmly. Rows give clone size only sometimes, using once, few, many, or a class for an expanded clone.

clone size: .
J gene: TRBJ2-1
D gene: TRBD2
V gene: TRBV7-2
CDR3 protein: CASRPPGLVGNEQFF
CDR3 DNA: TGTGCCAGCAGGCCACCGGGACTAGTTGGCAATGAGCAGTTCTTC

clone size: .
J gene: TRBJ1-2
D gene: .
V gene: TRBV12-3/TRBV12-4
CDR3 protein: CASSFSHDGYTF
CDR3 DNA: TGTGCCAGCAGTTTCTCGCACGATGGCTACACCTTC

clone size: .
J gene: TRBJ2-7
D gene: .
V gene: TRBV7-9
CDR3 protein: CASSATDRYEQYF
CDR3 DNA: TGTGCCAGCAGCGCCACCGACAGATACGAGCAGTACTTC

clone size: .
J gene: TRBJ2-1
D gene: TRBD2
V gene: TRBV28
CDR3 protein: CASSFWYSGGYNEQFF
CDR3 DNA: TGTGCCAGCAGTTTTTGGTATAGCGGGGGGTACAATGAGCAGTTCTTC

clone size: .
J gene: TRBJ2-5
D gene: TRBD1
V gene: TRBV4-3
CDR3 protein: CASSQDRQGEETQYF
CDR3 DNA: TGCGCCAGCAGCCAAGATAGGCAGGGGGAAGAGACCCAGTACTTC

clone size: .
J gene: TRBJ1-1
D gene: TRBD1
V gene: TRBV28
CDR3 protein: CASSRGGQGATEAFF
CDR3 DNA: TGTGCCAGCAGCCGGGGGGGGCAGGGGGCAACTGAAGCTTTCTTT

clone size: .
J gene: TRBJ2-3
D gene: TRBD2
V gene: TRBV20-1
CDR3 protein: CSTWSGGNTDTQYF
CDR3 DNA: TGCAGTACTTGGAGCGGGGGGAACACAGATACGCAGTATTTT

clone size: .
J gene: TRBJ2-5
D gene: .
V gene: TRBV28
CDR3 protein: CASETTGAETQYF
CDR3 DNA: TGTGCCAGCGAAACTACTGGGGCGGAGACCCAGTACTTC

clone size: .
J gene: TRBJ2-1
D gene: TRBD2
V gene: TRBV28
CDR3 protein: CASSLNLLAGDLYNEQFF
CDR3 DNA: TGTGCCAGCAGTTTAAATTTACTAGCGGGAGATTTATACAATGAGCAGTTCTTC

clone size: .
J gene: TRBJ2-7
D gene: .
V gene: TRBV27
CDR3 protein: CARAWGCAYEQYF
CDR3 DNA: TGTGCCAGGGCGTGGGGGTGCGCCTACGAGCAGTACTTC

clone size: few
J gene: TRBJ2-5
D gene: .
V gene: TRBV14
CDR3 protein: CASSQDGQGRLEQYF
CDR3 DNA: TGTGCCAGCAGCCAAGATGGGCAGGGGAGGTTGGAGCAGTACTTC

clone size: .
J gene: TRBJ2-3
D gene: .
V gene: TRBV20-1
CDR3 protein: CSAREGTVRSDTQYF
CDR3 DNA: TGCAGTGCTAGAGAAGGGACGGTGAGATCCGATACGCAGTATTTT

clone size: .
J gene: TRBJ2-5
D gene: TRBD2
V gene: TRBV5-1
CDR3 protein: CASSGVTSGGAVGETQYF
CDR3 DNA: TGCGCCAGCAGTGGAGTAACTAGCGGGGGGGCCGTTGGAGAGACCCAGTACTTC

clone size: few
J gene: TRBJ2-1
D gene: .
V gene: TRBV6-2/TRBV6-3
CDR3 protein: CASTDPGHHSYNEQFF
CDR3 DNA: TGTGCCAGCACCGATCCTGGACACCATTCCTACAATGAGCAGTTCTTC

clone size: few
J gene: TRBJ2-3
D gene: .
V gene: TRBV29-1
CDR3 protein: CSVPGRGGTDTQYF
CDR3 DNA: TGCAGCGTTCCTGGCAGGGGGGGCACAGATACGCAGTATTTT

clone size: few
J gene: TRBJ2-5
D gene: .
V gene: TRBV5-5
CDR3 protein: CASSLVQETAQETQYF
CDR3 DNA: TGTGCCAGCAGCTTGGTTCAAGAGACAGCCCAAGAGACCCAGTACTTC

clone size: .
J gene: TRBJ1-5
D gene: TRBD1
V gene: TRBV20-1
CDR3 protein: CSARDMDRGFQPQHF
CDR3 DNA: TGCAGTGCTAGAGATATGGACAGGGGATTTCAGCCCCAGCATTTT

clone size: few
J gene: TRBJ2-7
D gene: .
V gene: TRBV6-2/TRBV6-3
CDR3 protein: CASSTPGEYEQYF
CDR3 DNA: TGTGCCAGCAGTACGCCAGGGGAATACGAGCAGTACTTC

clone size: .
J gene: TRBJ1-2
D gene: .
V gene: TRBV12-3/TRBV12-4
CDR3 protein: CASSTGGLNYGYTF
CDR3 DNA: TGCGCCAGTAGTACGGGGGGGCTAAACTATGGCTACACCTTC

clone size: .
J gene: TRBJ2-1
D gene: .
V gene: TRBV7-2
CDR3 protein: CASRGPSGLKQFF
CDR3 DNA: TGTGCCAGCCGCGGACCCAGTGGACTAAAGCAGTTCTTC

clone size: .
J gene: TRBJ1-2
D gene: .
V gene: TRBV7-9
CDR3 protein: CASSQVGYTF
CDR3 DNA: TGTGCCAGCAGTCAAGTTGGCTACACCTTC

clone size: .
J gene: TRBJ2-6
D gene: TRBD1
V gene: TRBV18
CDR3 protein: CASSPIQGAAGANVLTF
CDR3 DNA: TGTGCCAGCTCACCAATCCAGGGGGCTGCTGGGGCCAACGTCCTGACTTTC

clone size: once
J gene: TRBJ2-1
D gene: TRBD2
V gene: TRBV6-2/TRBV6-3
CDR3 protein: CASSYGPPAGGTYNEQFF
CDR3 DNA: TGTGCCAGCAGTTATGGGCCCCCAGCGGGGGGTACCTACAATGAGCAGTTCTTC

clone size: .
J gene: TRBJ2-7
D gene: TRBD1
V gene: TRBV7-2
CDR3 protein: CTSSADRDRVYEQYF
CDR3 DNA: TGTACCAGCAGCGCTGACCGGGACAGGGTTTACGAGCAGTACTTC

clone size: few
J gene: TRBJ2-1
D gene: TRBD2
V gene: TRBV20-1
CDR3 protein: CSARELAGDEQFF
CDR3 DNA: TGCAGTGCTAGGGAGCTAGCGGGGGATGAGCAGTTCTTC

clone size: .
J gene: TRBJ2-3
D gene: .
V gene: TRBV4-2
CDR3 protein: CASSQDGVEGRTQYF
CDR3 DNA: TGTGCCAGCAGCCAAGATGGTGTTGAGGGGAGGACGCAGTATTTT

clone size: .
J gene: TRBJ2-2
D gene: .
V gene: TRBV9
CDR3 protein: CASSVVLANTGELFF
CDR3 DNA: TGTGCCAGCAGCGTAGTACTGGCGAACACCGGGGAGCTGTTTTTT

clone size: .
J gene: TRBJ1-4
D gene: .
V gene: TRBV4-1
CDR3 protein: CASSQDNRGSYEKLFF
CDR3 DNA: TGCGCCAGCAGCCAAGATAACCGGGGGTCTTACGAAAAACTGTTTTTT

clone size: .
J gene: TRBJ1-5
D gene: .
V gene: TRBV25-1
CDR3 protein: CASGENQPQHF
CDR3 DNA: TGTGCCAGCGGGGAGAATCAGCCCCAGCATTTT

clone size: .
J gene: TRBJ2-7
D gene: .
V gene: TRBV4-3
CDR3 protein: CASSQGGAGSYEQYF
CDR3 DNA: TGCGCCAGCAGCCAAGGGGGGGCGGGGTCCTACGAGCAGTACTTC

clone size: .
J gene: TRBJ2-3
D gene: TRBD2
V gene: TRBV4-3
CDR3 protein: CASSQGRGPTGTQYF
CDR3 DNA: TGCGCCAGCAGTCAAGGGAGGGGACCTACAGGTACGCAGTATTTT

clone size: .
J gene: TRBJ2-5
D gene: .
V gene: TRBV9
CDR3 protein: CASSATGTGVTQYF
CDR3 DNA: TGTGCCAGCAGCGCCACAGGGACGGGAGTGACCCAGTACTTC

clone size: .
J gene: TRBJ2-3
D gene: TRBD2
V gene: TRBV7-3
CDR3 protein: CASSFPTSGGDDTQYF
CDR3 DNA: TGTGCCAGCAGCTTCCCTACTAGCGGGGGGGATGATACGCAGTATTTT